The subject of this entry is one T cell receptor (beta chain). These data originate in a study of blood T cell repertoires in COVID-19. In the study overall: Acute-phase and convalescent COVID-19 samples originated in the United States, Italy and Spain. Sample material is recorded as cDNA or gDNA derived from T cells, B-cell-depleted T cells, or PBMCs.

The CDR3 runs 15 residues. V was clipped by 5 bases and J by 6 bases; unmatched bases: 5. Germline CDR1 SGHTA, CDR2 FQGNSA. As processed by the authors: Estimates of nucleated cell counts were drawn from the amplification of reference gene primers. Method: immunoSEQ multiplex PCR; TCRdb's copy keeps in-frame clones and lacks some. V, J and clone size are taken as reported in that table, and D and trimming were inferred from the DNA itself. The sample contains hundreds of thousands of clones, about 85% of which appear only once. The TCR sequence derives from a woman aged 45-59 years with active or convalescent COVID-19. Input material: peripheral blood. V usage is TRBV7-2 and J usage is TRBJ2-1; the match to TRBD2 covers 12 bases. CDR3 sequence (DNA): TGTGCCAGCAGCAACACGGGACTAGCGGGCAATGAGCAGTTCTTC. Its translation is CASSNTGLAGNEQFF.